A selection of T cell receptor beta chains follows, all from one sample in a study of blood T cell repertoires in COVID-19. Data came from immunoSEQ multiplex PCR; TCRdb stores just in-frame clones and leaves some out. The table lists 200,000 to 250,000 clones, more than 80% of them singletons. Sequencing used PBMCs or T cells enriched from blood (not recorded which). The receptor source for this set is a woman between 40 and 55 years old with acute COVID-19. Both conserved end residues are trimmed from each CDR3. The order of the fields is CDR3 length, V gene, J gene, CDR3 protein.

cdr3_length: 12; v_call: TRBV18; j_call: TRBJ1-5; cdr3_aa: ASSPNNQGPPQH
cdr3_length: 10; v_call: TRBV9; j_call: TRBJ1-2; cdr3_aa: ASSVGRDGYT
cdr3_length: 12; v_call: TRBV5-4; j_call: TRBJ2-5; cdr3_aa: ASSKTGSGETQY
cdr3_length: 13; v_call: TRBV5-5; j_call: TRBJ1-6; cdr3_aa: ASSWSGQMYSPLH
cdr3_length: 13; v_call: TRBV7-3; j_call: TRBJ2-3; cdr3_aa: ASSETDRGGDTQY
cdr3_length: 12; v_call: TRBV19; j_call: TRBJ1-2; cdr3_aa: ASSLGTGGYGYT
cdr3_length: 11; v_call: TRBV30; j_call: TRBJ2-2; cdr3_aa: AWSVVRAGELF
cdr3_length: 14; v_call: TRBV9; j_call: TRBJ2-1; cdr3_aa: ASSGTSGEFYNEQF
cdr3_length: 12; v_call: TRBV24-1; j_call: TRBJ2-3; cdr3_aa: ATSDSSRGDTQY
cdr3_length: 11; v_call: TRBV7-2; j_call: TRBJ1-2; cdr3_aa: ASSGRVNYGYT
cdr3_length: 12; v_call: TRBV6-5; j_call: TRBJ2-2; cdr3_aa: ASAWGPGPGELF
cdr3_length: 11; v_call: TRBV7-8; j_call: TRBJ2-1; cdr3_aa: ASSLLRGGEQF
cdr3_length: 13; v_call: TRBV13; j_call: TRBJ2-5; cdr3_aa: ASSLGTSGGQTQY
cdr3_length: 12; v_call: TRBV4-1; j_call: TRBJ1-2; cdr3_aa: ASSFRTWSEGYT
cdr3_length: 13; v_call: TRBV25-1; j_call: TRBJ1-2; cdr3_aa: ASSEGWAGHDGYT
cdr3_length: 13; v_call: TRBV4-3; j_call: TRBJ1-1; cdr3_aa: ASSQDIGVNTEAF
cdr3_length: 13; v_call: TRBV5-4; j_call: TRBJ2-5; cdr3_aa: ASSLASGGTGTQY
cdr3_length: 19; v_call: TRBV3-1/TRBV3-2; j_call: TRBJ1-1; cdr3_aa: ASSLLGATGGSGPMNTEAF
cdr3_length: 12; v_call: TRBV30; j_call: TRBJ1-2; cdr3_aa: AWSADRAYYGYT
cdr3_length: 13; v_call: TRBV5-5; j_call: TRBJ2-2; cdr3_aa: ASSQRLAGSGELF
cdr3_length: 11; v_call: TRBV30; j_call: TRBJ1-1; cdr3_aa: AWSRGGVTEAF
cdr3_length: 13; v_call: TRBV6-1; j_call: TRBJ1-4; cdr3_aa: ASSERPLAGVKLF
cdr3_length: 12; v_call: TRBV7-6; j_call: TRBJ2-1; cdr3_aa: ASSLGTGGGEQF
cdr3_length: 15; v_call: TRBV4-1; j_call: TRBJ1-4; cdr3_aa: ASSQDWAGGPNEKLF
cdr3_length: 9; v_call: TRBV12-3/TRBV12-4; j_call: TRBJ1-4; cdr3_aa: ASSAGGKLF
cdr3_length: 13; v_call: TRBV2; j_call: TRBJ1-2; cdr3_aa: ASRGVWGGGYGYT
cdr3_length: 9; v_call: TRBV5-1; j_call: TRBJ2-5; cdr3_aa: ASSFGETQY
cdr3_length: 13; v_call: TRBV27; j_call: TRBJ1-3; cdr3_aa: ASSLLGASGNTIY
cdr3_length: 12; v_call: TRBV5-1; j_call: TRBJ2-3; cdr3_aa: ASSPRGRSDTQY
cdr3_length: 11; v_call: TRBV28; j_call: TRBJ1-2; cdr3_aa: ASSQTGNYGYT
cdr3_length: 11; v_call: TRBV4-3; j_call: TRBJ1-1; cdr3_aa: ASSQGQNTEAF
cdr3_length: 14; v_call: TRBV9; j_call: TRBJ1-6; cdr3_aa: ASSVGTARGNSPLH